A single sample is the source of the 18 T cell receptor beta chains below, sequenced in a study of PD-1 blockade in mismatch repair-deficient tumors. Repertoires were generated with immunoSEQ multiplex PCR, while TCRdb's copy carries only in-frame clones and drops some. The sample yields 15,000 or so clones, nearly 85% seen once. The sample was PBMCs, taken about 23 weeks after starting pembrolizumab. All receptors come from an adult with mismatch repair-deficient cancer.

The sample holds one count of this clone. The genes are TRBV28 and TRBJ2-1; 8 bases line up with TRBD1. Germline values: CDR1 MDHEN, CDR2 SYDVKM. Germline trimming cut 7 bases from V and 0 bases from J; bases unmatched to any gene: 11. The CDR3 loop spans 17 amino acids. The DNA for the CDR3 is TGTGCCAGCACACCTCCGGGACAGGAAAGCTCCTACAATGAGCAGTTCTTC. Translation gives CASTPPGQESSYNEQFF.

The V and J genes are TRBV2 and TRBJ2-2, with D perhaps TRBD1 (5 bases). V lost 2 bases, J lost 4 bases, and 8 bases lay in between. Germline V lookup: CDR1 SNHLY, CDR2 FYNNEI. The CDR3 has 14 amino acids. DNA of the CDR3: TGTGCCAGCAGTGAATGGCAGGGCACCGGGGAGCTGTTTTTT. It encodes CASSEWQGTGELFF.

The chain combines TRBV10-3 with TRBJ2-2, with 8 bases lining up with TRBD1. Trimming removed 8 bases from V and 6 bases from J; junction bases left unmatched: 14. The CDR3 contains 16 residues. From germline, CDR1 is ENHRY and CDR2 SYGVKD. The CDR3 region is CAIRPGQGGGSGELFF. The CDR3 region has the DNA TGTGCCATCCGGCCCGGACAGGGCGGTGGGTCCGGGGAGCTGTTTTTT.

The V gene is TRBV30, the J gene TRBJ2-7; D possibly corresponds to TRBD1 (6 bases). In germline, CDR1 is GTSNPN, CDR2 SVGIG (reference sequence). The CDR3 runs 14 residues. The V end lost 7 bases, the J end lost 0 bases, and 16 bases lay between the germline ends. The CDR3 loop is CASTWWGHSYEQYF. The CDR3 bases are TGTGCCTCGACCTGGTGGGGACACTCCTACGAGCAGTACTTC.

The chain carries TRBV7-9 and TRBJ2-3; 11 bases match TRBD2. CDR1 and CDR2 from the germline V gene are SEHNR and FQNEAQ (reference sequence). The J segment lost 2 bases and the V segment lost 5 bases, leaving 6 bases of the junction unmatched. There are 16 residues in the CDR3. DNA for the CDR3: TGTGCCAGCAGCCAAGGACTAGCGGGTCCCACAGATACGCAGTATTTT. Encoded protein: CASSQGLAGPTDTQYF.

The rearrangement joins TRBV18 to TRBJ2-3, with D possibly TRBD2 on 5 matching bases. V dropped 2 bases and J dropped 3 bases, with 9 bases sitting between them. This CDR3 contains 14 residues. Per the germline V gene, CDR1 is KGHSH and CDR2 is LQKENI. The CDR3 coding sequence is TGTGCCAGCTCACCAAGCGGCTTAACAGATACGCAGTATTTT. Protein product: CASSPSGLTDTQYF.

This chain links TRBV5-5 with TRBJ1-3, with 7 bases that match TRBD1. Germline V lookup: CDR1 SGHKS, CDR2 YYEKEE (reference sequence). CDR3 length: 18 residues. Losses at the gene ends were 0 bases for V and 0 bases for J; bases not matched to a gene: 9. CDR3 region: CASSLGVQGSFSGNTIYF. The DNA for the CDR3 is TGTGCCAGCAGCTTGGGGGTACAGGGGTCGTTCTCTGGAAACACCATATATTTT.

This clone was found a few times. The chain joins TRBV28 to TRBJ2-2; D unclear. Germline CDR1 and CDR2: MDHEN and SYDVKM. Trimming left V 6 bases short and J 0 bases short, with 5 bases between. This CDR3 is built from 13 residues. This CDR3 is CASRSSNTGELFF. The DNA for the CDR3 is TGTGCCAGCAGATCCTCGAACACCGGGGAGCTGTTTTTT. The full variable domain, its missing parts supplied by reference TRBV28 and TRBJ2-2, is DVKVTQSSRYLVKRTGEKVFLECVQDMDHENMFWYRQDPGLGLRLIYFSYDVKMKEKGDIPEGYSVSREKKERFSLILESASTNQTSMYLCASRSSNTGELFFGEGSRLTVL.

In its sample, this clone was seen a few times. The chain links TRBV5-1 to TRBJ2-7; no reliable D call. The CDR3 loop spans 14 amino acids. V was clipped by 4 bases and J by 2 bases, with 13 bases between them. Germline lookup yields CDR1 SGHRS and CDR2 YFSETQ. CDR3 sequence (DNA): TGCGCCAGCAGCAAGTCGGCGGCGGCCTACGAGCAGTACTTC. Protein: CASSKSAAAYEQYF.

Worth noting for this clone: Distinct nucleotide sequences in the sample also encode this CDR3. The CDR3 loop reads CASSRILENPYEQYF. CDR3 DNA sequence: TGTGCCAGCTCACGTATTCTGGAGAATCCTTACGAGCAGTACTTC. V gene TRBV18 combines with J gene TRBJ2-7; D remains unclear. Per the germline V gene, CDR1 is KGHSH and CDR2 is LQKENI. Trimming left V 4 bases short and J 4 bases short, with 17 bases between. The CDR3 runs to 15 residues. Variable domain in full (rest from reference TRBV18 and TRBJ2-7): NAGVMQNPRHLVRRRGQEARLRCSPMKGHSHVYWYRQLPEEGLKFMVYLQKENIIDESGMPKERFSAEFPKEGPSILRIQQVVRGDSAAYFCASSRILENPYEQYFGPGTRLTVT.

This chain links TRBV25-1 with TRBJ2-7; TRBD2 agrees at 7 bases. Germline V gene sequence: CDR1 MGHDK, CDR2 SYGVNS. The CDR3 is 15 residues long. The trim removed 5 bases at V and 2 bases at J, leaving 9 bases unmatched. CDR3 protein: CASSRDTGGPYEQYF. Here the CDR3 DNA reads TGTGCCAGCAGTAGGGATACGGGAGGCCCCTACGAGCAGTACTTC.

CDR3 in amino acids: CASSPGQALYNEQFF. Written as DNA, the CDR3 is TGTGCCAGCAGCCCGGGACAGGCCTTATACAATGAGCAGTTCTTC. This chain links TRBV5-4 with TRBJ2-1, with TRBD1 matching 8 bases. The CDR3 loop spans 15 amino acids. CDR1 and CDR2 from the germline V gene are SGHNT and YYREEE (reference sequence). J was trimmed by 4 bases and V by 4 bases; bases with no gene match: 7.

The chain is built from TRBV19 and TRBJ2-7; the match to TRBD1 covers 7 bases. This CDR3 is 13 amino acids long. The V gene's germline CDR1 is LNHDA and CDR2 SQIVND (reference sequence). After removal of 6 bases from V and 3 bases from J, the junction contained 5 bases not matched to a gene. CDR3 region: CASRAGTVYEQYF. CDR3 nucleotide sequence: TGTGCCAGTAGAGCCGGGACAGTCTACGAGCAGTACTTC.

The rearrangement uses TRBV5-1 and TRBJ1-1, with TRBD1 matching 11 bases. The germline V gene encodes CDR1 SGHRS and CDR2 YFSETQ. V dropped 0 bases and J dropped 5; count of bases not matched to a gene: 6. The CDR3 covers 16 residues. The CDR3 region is CASSLVGQGATTEAFF. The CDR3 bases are TGCGCCAGCAGCTTGGTAGGACAGGGGGCGACGACTGAAGCTTTCTTT.

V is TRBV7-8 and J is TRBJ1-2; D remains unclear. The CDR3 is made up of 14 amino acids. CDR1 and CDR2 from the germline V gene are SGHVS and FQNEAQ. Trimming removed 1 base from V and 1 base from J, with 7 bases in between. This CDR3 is CASSLGGSNYGYTF. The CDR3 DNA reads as TGTGCCAGCAGCTTAGGAGGCAGTAACTATGGCTACACCTTC.

The CDR3, as DNA: TGCGCCAGCAGCCCCCGGGACAGGGGAGATAATTCACCCCTCCACTTT. It encodes CASSPRDRGDNSPLHF. The chain uses TRBV4-1 and TRBJ1-6; 10 bases align to TRBD1. The CDR3 contains 16 residues. V trimming: 4 bases; J trimming: 5 bases; junction bases outside the gene matches: 5. CDR1 and CDR2 from the germline V gene are MGHRA and YSYEKL.

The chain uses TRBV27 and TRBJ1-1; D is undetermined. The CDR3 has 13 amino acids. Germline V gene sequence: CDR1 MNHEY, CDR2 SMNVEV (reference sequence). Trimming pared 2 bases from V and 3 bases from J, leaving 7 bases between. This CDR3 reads CASSLSGYTEAFF. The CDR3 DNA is TGTGCCAGCAGTTTAAGCGGATACACTGAAGCTTTCTTT.

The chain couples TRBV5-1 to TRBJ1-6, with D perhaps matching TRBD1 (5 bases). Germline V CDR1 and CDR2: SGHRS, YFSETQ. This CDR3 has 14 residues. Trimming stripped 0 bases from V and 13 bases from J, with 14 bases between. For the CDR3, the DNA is TGCGCCAGCAGCTTGGGACAGAAAGCAGACCCCCTCCACTTT. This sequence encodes CASSLGQKADPLHF.